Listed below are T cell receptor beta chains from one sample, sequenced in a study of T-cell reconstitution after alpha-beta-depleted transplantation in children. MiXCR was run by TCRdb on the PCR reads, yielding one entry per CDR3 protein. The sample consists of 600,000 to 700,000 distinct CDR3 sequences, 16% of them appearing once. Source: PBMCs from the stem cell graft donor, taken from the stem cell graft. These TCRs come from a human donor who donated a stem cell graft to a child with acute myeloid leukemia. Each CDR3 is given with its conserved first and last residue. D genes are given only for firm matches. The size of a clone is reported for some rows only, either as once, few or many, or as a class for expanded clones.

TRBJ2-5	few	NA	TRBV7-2	CASSLRQISQETQYF	TGTGCCAGCAGCCTCCGACAGATATCACAAGAGACCCAGTACTTC
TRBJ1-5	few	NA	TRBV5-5	CASSLEWSSNQPQHF	TGTGCCAGCAGCTTGGAATGGAGTAGCAATCAGCCCCAGCATTTT
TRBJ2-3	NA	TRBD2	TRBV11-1	CASSSSGTSGGALGAQYF	TGTGCCAGCAGCTCCTCCGGGACTAGCGGGGGGGCGCTTGGTGCGCAGTATTTT
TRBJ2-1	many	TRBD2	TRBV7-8	CASSSLAGRTYNEQFF	TGTGCCAGCAGCTCGTTAGCGGGCCGAACCTACAATGAGCAGTTCTTC
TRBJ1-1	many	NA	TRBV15	CATSRRYMNTEAFF	TGTGCCACCAGCAGACGGTACATGAACACTGAAGCTTTCTTT
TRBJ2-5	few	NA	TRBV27	CASRPLEGETQYF	TGTGCCAGCAGACCCTTGGAGGGGGAGACCCAGTACTTC
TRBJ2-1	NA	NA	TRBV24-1	CATSDPSTEREQFF	TGTGCCACCAGTGATCCATCGACCGAGAGGGAGCAGTTCTTC
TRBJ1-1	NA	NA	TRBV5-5	CASSLWGGGNTEAFF	TGTGCCAGCAGCTTGTGGGGAGGGGGGAACACTGAAGCTTTCTTT
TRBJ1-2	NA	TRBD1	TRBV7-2	CASSTQGLGYTF	TGTGCCAGCAGCACACAGGGGTTAGGCTACACCTTC
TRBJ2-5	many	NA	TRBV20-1	CSARVSELQETQYF	TGCAGTGCTAGAGTAAGCGAACTCCAAGAGACCCAGTACTTC
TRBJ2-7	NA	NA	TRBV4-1	CASSQGAGSIYEQYF	TGCGCCAGCAGCCAAGGGGCCGGTTCGATCTACGAGCAGTACTTC
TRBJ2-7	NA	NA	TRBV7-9	CASSLGKVSYEQYF	TGTGCCAGCAGCTTAGGAAAGGTTTCCTACGAGCAGTACTTC
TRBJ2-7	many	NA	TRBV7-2	CASSLERGPYEQYF	TGTGCCAGCAGCTTAGAGAGAGGCCCTTACGAGCAGTACTTC
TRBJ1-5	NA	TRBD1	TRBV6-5	CASSYSIPTTGANQPQHF	TGTGCCAGCAGTTACTCGATCCCAACGACAGGGGCAAATCAGCCCCAGCATTTT
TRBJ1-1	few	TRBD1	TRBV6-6	CASSYHDRGVGNTEAFF	TGTGCCAGCAGTTACCACGACAGGGGGGTAGGGAACACTGAAGCTTTCTTT
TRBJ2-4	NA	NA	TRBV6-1	CASSARQLAKNIQYF	TGTGCCAGCAGTGCGAGACAGTTAGCCAAAAACATTCAGTACTTC
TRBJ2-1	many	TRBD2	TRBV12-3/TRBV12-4	CASSLQRGKSNEQFF	TGTGCCAGCAGTTTACAGCGGGGCAAAAGTAATGAGCAGTTCTTC
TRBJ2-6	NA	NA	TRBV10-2	CASLMGSGANVLTF	TGCGCCAGCCTGATGGGATCTGGGGCCAACGTCCTGACTTTC
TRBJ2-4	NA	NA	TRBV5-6	CASRDGAGAAKNIQYF	TGTGCCAGCCGCGACGGGGCGGGGGCGGCCAAAAACATTCAGTACTTC
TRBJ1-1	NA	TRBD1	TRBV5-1	CASSIKGQGSTEAFF	TGCGCCAGCAGCATAAAGGGACAGGGGAGCACTGAAGCTTTCTTT
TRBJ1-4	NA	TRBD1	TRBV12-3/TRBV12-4	CASSSEGQGSEKLFF	TGTGCCAGCAGTTCAGAGGGACAGGGGAGTGAAAAACTGTTTTTT
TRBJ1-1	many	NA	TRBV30	CAWSRVSTEAFF	TGTGCCTGGAGTCGAGTCAGCACTGAAGCTTTCTTT
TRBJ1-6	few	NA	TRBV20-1	CSASHRLNRPLHF	TGCAGTGCTAGTCACCGGCTCAATCGGCCCCTCCACTTT
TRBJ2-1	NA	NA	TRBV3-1	CASSQAGSEQFF	TGTGCCAGCAGCCAAGCGGGGAGCGAGCAGTTCTTC
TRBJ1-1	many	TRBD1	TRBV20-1	CSASLAGTGRAFF	TGCAGTGCTAGTCTTGCAGGGACAGGGAGAGCTTTCTTT
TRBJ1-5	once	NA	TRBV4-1	CASSQDGGGNQPQHF	TGCGCCAGCAGCCAAGACGGGGGGGGCAATCAGCCCCAGCATTTT
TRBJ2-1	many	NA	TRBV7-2	CASSLGLLNEQFF	TGTGCCAGCAGCTTAGGCCTCCTTAATGAGCAGTTCTTC